The 19 T cell receptor beta chains below all came from one sample that was sequenced in a study of T cell responses to AZD1222 COVID-19 vaccine (dated by TCRdb to about 2021). The sample's time point label is to be understood as: about 28 days (+/-7) after the second vaccine dose. The method was the immunoSEQ multiplex PCR assay. TCRdb re-hosts the immuneACCESS table, in-frame sequences only. Its copies lack some clones; in the studies checked, an unresolved V gene accounts for under half of them, and the cause for the rest is not known. The sample contains about 83,000 clones, approximately 83% of them found a single time. The ten largest clones take up about 3% of the sample. Source: peripheral blood, taken 28 days after the second AZD1222 dose. The receptors were sampled from an adult who received the AZD1222 COVID-19 vaccine.

The chain employs TRBV18 and TRBJ1-5; 7 bases are shared with TRBD1. The V and J ends lost 3 bases and 7 bases, in that order; junction bases with no gene match: 3. CDR1 is KGHSH and CDR2 is LQKENI in the germline V gene. CDR3 length: 13 amino acids. This CDR3 is CASSPDREQPQHF. In DNA, the CDR3 is TGTGCCAGCTCACCTGACAGGGAACAGCCCCAGCATTTT.

The chain uses TRBV28 and TRBJ1-1, with a weak D call TRBD1 (6 bases). The germline V gene encodes CDR1 MDHEN and CDR2 SYDVKM. The germline V and J ends were trimmed by 6 bases and 8 bases, with 13 bases remaining between them. The CDR3 runs 12 residues. The CDR3 protein is CASSYRVIEAFF. The CDR3 nucleotides read TGTGCCAGCAGCTACAGGGTAATAGAAGCTTTCTTT. The full variable domain, completed using reference TRBV28 and TRBJ1-1, is DVKVTQSSRYLVKRTGEKVFLECVQDMDHENMFWYRQDPGLGLRLIYFSYDVKMKEKGDIPEGYSVSREKKERFSLILESASTNQTSMYLCASSYRVIEAFFGQGTRLTVV.

The V and J genes are TRBV6-1 and TRBJ2-1; D perhaps matches TRBD1 (6 bases). Germline values: CDR1 MNHNS, CDR2 SASEGT. V gave up 4 bases and J gave up 1 base, with 14 bases separating them. The CDR3 runs 16 residues. The CDR3 sequence: CASSGTQGASYNEQFF. The CDR3 coding sequence is TGTGCCAGCAGTGGAACACAGGGAGCTTCCTACAATGAGCAGTTCTTC.

The rearrangement uses TRBV28 and TRBJ2-1; 12 nucleotides agree with TRBD2. Germline values: CDR1 MDHEN, CDR2 SYDVKM. V was clipped by 3 bases and J by 9 bases; unmatched bases: 9. The CDR3 sequence is 16 residues long. Here the CDR3 DNA reads TGTGCCAGCAGTTTTGGCCTAGCGGGGGGGCCAGGTGAGCAGTTCTTC. Translated: CASSFGLAGGPGEQFF.

The rearrangement links TRBV11-3 to TRBJ2-3; D is perhaps TRBD1 or TRBD2 (5 bases each). Per the germline V gene, CDR1 is SGHNT and CDR2 is YENEEA. Between the trimmed V and J ends, which lost 0 bases and 0 bases, there was a span of 10 bases. The CDR3 runs to 16 residues. Here the CDR3 DNA reads TGTGCCAGCAGCTTAGAAGCGGACACGAGCACAGATACGCAGTATTTT. Protein sequence: CASSLEADTSTDTQYF.

CDR3 in amino acids: CAWGQGADEQYF. DNA of the CDR3: TGTGCCTGGGGACAGGGGGCGGACGAGCAGTACTTC. This rearrangement joins TRBV30 to TRBJ2-7, with TRBD1 matching over 11 bases. CDR3 size: 12 residues. Germline CDR1 is GTSNPN and CDR2 is SVGIG (reference sequence). Germline trimming cut 5 bases from V and 5 bases from J; bases unmatched to any gene: 2.

The chain carries TRBV5-5 and TRBJ2-1; 8 bases map to TRBD2. From germline, CDR1 is SGHKS and CDR2 YYEKEE (reference sequence). CDR3 size: 15 residues. After removal of 4 bases from V and 7 bases from J, the junction contained 10 bases not matched to a gene. CDR3 nucleotides: TGTGCCAGCAGCAAGTCCCCGGGCGGGGGGAATGAGCAGTTCTTC. Translation: CASSKSPGGGNEQFF.

The chain uses TRBV29-1 and TRBJ2-7; a weak D match, TRBD1 (7 bases). Germline V gene data show CDR1 as SQVTM and CDR2 as ANQGSEA. Trimming cost V 6 bases and J 4 bases, with 25 bases left between them. The CDR3 spans 16 residues. The CDR3 DNA sequence: TGCAGCGTGGCTGGTCAGGGGGGCGGGATTCGGTACGAGCAGTACTTC. It is translated as CSVAGQGGGIRYEQYF.

The rearrangement links TRBV5-1 to TRBJ1-1; TRBD1 might be the D (6 bases). This CDR3 is built from 16 residues. Germline V gives CDR1 SGHRS, CDR2 YFSETQ. The germline V and J ends were trimmed by 4 bases and 1 base, with 17 bases remaining between them. Here the CDR3 reads CASSPGGGAANTEAFF. DNA of the CDR3: TGCGCCAGCAGCCCCGGTGGGGGGGCGGCGAACACTGAAGCTTTCTTT.

Only one count was recorded for this clone. This chain connects TRBV10-3 to TRBJ2-7; no definite D call. The V gene lost 4 bases and the J gene lost 2 bases, with 15 bases spanning the gap. Germline loops: CDR1 ENHRY, CDR2 SYGVKD. This CDR3 has 15 amino acids. This CDR3 reads CAISGILGLTYEQYF. The CDR3 coding sequence is TGTGCCATCAGTGGCATCCTTGGCCTTACCTACGAGCAGTACTTC.

This chain joins TRBV24-1 and TRBJ2-4; 9 bases fit TRBD1. This CDR3 is 16 amino acids long. Per the germline V gene, CDR1 is KGHDR and CDR2 is SFDVKD. With 4 bases clipped from V and 1 base from J, the junction kept 4 bases outside the gene matches. The CDR3 region has the DNA TGTGCCACCAGTGACAAGACAGGGGGGGCCAAAAACATTCAGTACTTC. Translating gives CATSDKTGGAKNIQYF.

This chain links TRBV5-6 with TRBJ2-5, with D perhaps being TRBD1 or TRBD2 (5 bases each). The V and J ends lost 0 bases and 1 base respectively, with 13 bases between them. The CDR3 is made up of 16 amino acids. In germline, CDR1 is SGHDT, CDR2 YYEEEE. The CDR3 spells CASSLVGVGVQETQYF. CDR3 bases: TGTGCCAGCAGCTTGGTGGGGGTGGGGGTCCAAGAGACCCAGTACTTC.

This chain connects TRBV10-3 to TRBJ2-7; unclear D gene. There are 13 residues in the CDR3. Trimming left V 11 bases short and J 7 bases short, with 21 bases between. Germline loops: CDR1 ENHRY, CDR2 SYGVKD. The DNA for the CDR3 is TGTGCCGTCTCCCCCGACGTTTCTCGGGAGCAGTACTTC. This gives the protein CAVSPDVSREQYF.

The chain carries TRBV19 and TRBJ1-3; D is undetermined. The CDR3 loop spans 15 amino acids. Germline V gene lookup returns CDR1 LNHDA and CDR2 SQIVND (reference sequence). The V end was cut by 7 bases, the J end by 0 bases, with 13 bases between. CDR3 bases: TGTGCCAGTACCCACACTGGCTTCTCTGGAAACACCATATATTTT. Amino acid sequence: CASTHTGFSGNTIYF.

This clone has a single count. The chain links TRBV6-5 to TRBJ1-3; 8 bases match TRBD1. CDR1 and CDR2 (germline): MNHEY, SVGAGI. V gave up 6 bases and J gave up 3 bases; unmatched junction bases: 7. The CDR3 loop spans 15 amino acids. In DNA form, the CDR3 reads TGTGCCAGCAGCTTGGACAGGGACTATGGAAACACCATATATTTT. This translates into CASSLDRDYGNTIYF.

The rearrangement uses TRBV9 and TRBJ2-6, with 12 positions matching TRBD2. CDR3 size: 18 residues. Germline V gene lookup returns CDR1 SGDLS and CDR2 YYNGEE. V lost 3 bases to trimming and J lost 0 bases; unmatched junction nucleotides: 4. The CDR3 DNA reads as TGTGCCAGCAGCGCCAAACTAGCGGGGGGCTCTGGGGCCAACGTCCTGACTTTC. Translation gives CASSAKLAGGSGANVLTF.

J is TRBJ2-3 and V is TRBV7-2, with TRBD2 matching 10 bases. Germline V gives CDR1 SGHTA, CDR2 FQGNSA. J gave up 3 bases and V 3 bases, and 6 bases lay outside the gene matches. This CDR3 region has 16 residues. The CDR3 region has the DNA TGTGCCAGCAGCTTCGGACTAGCGGATAAGACAGATACGCAGTATTTT. Amino acid sequence: CASSFGLADKTDTQYF.

DNA for the CDR3: TGTGCCAGCAGTTTTAGTCGAGTAGATACGCAGTATTTT. Amino acids: CASSFSRVDTQYF. J is TRBJ2-3 and V is TRBV12-3 or TRBV12-4; D not resolved. This CDR3 comprises 13 residues. The V end lost 3 bases, the J end lost 5 bases, and 9 bases lay between the germline ends.

The rearrangement uses TRBV28 and TRBJ1-2, with unresolved D. The CDR3 totals 13 residues. Trimming stripped 5 bases from V and 6 bases from J, with 13 bases between. The germline gives CDR1 MDHEN, CDR2 SYDVKM. CDR3 amino acids: CASSPQVTHGYTF. CDR3 nucleotide sequence: TGTGCCAGCAGTCCTCAGGTAACCCATGGCTACACCTTC.